These T cell receptor beta chains were read from a single sample in a study of blood T cells in healthy people across ages. TCRdb analysed the 5' RACE reads with MiXCR anew, one entry per CDR3 protein. The table lists 500,000 to 600,000 distinct CDR3 sequences, approximately 27% of them singletons. Input material: blood. Receptors originate from a woman in her sixties or seventies in good health. The CDR3 runs from the conserved cysteine through the conserved F or W. Each record gives: D gene, clone size, J gene, V gene, CDR3 DNA, CDR3 protein. The D gene is left open where the match is weak. Clone size is given for some rows only: seen once, a few or many times, or a class if the clone is expanded.

D: NA; size: NA; J: TRBJ1-5; V: TRBV20-1; DNA: TGCAGTGCTAGTCGGCTAGGGATTGGGTCTCTTGGCAATCAGCCCCAGCATTTT; CDR3: CSASRLGIGSLGNQPQHF
D: NA; size: many; J: TRBJ2-1; V: TRBV6-2/TRBV6-3; DNA: TGTGCCAGCACCGCTCGCCTGGGGGAAAATGAGCAGTTCTTC; CDR3: CASTARLGENEQFF
D: TRBD1; size: NA; J: TRBJ1-2; V: TRBV20-1; DNA: TGCAGTGCGAGACAGGGGTTCTTC; CDR3: CSARQGFF
D: NA; size: NA; J: TRBJ2-5; V: TRBV4-3; DNA: TGCGCCAGCAGCCAAGAGGATAACCTAGGCCCCCTGGAGGAGACCCAGTACTTC; CDR3: CASSQEDNLGPLEETQYF
D: NA; size: few; J: TRBJ2-3; V: TRBV9; DNA: TGTGCCAGCAGCGTCTCTGGATCTTCCACAGATATGCAGTATTTT; CDR3: CASSVSGSSTDMQYF
D: NA; size: NA; J: TRBJ1-2; V: TRBV7-9; DNA: TGTGCCAGCAGCCTAAGCAGGGGAACTTATGGCTACACCTTC; CDR3: CASSLSRGTYGYTF
D: TRBD2; size: NA; J: TRBJ2-7; V: TRBV3-1; DNA: TGTGCCAGCAGCCAAGATAGGAGCGGGGGAGCCGAGCAGTACTTC; CDR3: CASSQDRSGGAEQYF
D: NA; size: few; J: TRBJ2-3; V: TRBV24-1; DNA: TGTGCCACCAGTGATCCGCCAAATGAGGGAACGCAGTATTTT; CDR3: CATSDPPNEGTQYF
D: NA; size: NA; J: TRBJ2-7; V: TRBV20-1; DNA: TGCAGTGCTAGAGCACCCGATGGGAGCTACGAGCAGTACTTC; CDR3: CSARAPDGSYEQYF
D: NA; size: NA; J: TRBJ2-7; V: TRBV7-3; DNA: TGTGCCAGCAGCCTTACACATTCCTACGAGCAGTACTTC; CDR3: CASSLTHSYEQYF
D: TRBD1; size: many; J: TRBJ1-4; V: TRBV7-2; DNA: TGTGCCAGCAGCTTAGAAGCGGGACAGACTAATGAAAAACTGTTTTTT; CDR3: CASSLEAGQTNEKLFF
D: NA; size: NA; J: TRBJ1-2; V: TRBV7-2; DNA: TGTGCCAGCAGCTCCCGGACAGCTAACTATGGCTACACCTTC; CDR3: CASSSRTANYGYTF
D: NA; size: few; J: TRBJ2-1; V: TRBV29-1; DNA: TGCAGCGCCCTTGAGTCCTACAATGAGCAGTTCTTC; CDR3: CSALESYNEQFF
D: NA; size: NA; J: TRBJ1-2; V: TRBV6-5; DNA: TGTGCCAGCAGTCCTCCAGACAGGTCTAGTTATGGCTACACCTTC; CDR3: CASSPPDRSSYGYTF
D: TRBD2; size: NA; J: TRBJ2-1; V: TRBV5-1; DNA: TGCGCCAGCACCGACCTTAGCGGGGGGGCCTACAATGAGCAGTTCTTC; CDR3: CASTDLSGGAYNEQFF
D: TRBD1; size: NA; J: TRBJ2-4; V: TRBV7-2; DNA: TGTGCCAGCAGCGGGCAGGGGGTGTCAAACATTCAGTACTTC; CDR3: CASSGQGVSNIQYF
D: NA; size: NA; J: TRBJ2-5; V: TRBV4-3; DNA: TGCGCCAGCAGCACCACTCTAGGAGAGACCCAGTACTTC; CDR3: CASSTTLGETQYF
D: NA; size: few; J: TRBJ1-2; V: TRBV7-2; DNA: TGTGCCAGCAGCCCCCCCGGGGGCAGGTCGGGGTGCACCTTC; CDR3: CASSPPGGRSGCTF
D: TRBD2; size: NA; J: TRBJ2-5; V: TRBV11-2; DNA: TGTGCCAGCAGCTTAGGGGGAGGGACCTTCCAAGAGACCCAGTACTTC; CDR3: CASSLGGGTFQETQYF
D: NA; size: NA; J: TRBJ2-2; V: TRBV30; DNA: TGTGCCCCGCGCGGGAACACCGGGGAGCTGTTTTTT; CDR3: CAPRGNTGELFF
D: NA; size: NA; J: TRBJ1-4; V: TRBV7-9; DNA: TGTGCCAGCAGCTTGGGGGCGGGAGAAGAAAAACTGTTTTTT; CDR3: CASSLGAGEEKLFF
D: TRBD1; size: NA; J: TRBJ1-2; V: TRBV20-1; DNA: TGCAGTGCCCCATGGACAGGGGGGGACGGTGGCTACACCTTC; CDR3: CSAPWTGGDGGYTF
D: TRBD2; size: NA; J: TRBJ2-5; V: TRBV5-1; DNA: TGCGCCAGCAGCTTTTCGACTAGCGGGGGACAAGAGACCCAGTACTTC; CDR3: CASSFSTSGGQETQYF
D: NA; size: NA; J: TRBJ2-5; V: TRBV5-1; DNA: TGCGCCAGCAGCTTGCGGGTAATCGAGTATCAAGAGACCCAGTACTTC; CDR3: CASSLRVIEYQETQYF
D: NA; size: few; J: TRBJ2-5; V: TRBV7-2; DNA: TGTGCCAGCAGCTCCCCGACAACGGAGACCCAGTACTTC; CDR3: CASSSPTTETQYF
D: NA; size: NA; J: TRBJ2-5; V: TRBV5-1; DNA: TGCGCCAGCAGCTCGGGGGCGGGGAGACAAGAGACCCAGTACTTC; CDR3: CASSSGAGRQETQYF
D: NA; size: few; J: TRBJ1-1; V: TRBV20-1; DNA: TGCAGTGCTAGAGATACAGGTATCATGAACACTGAAGCTTTCTTT; CDR3: CSARDTGIMNTEAFF
D: NA; size: NA; J: TRBJ2-1; V: TRBV6-2/TRBV6-3; DNA: TGTGCCAGCAGTCTGGGGGGACCCAATGAGCAGTTCTTC; CDR3: CASSLGGPNEQFF
D: NA; size: NA; J: TRBJ2-7; V: TRBV2; DNA: TGTGCCAGCAGTGCAGAGAGCTACGAGCAGTACTTC; CDR3: CASSAESYEQYF
D: NA; size: few; J: TRBJ1-6; V: TRBV4-1; DNA: TGCGCCAGCAGCCAACATGGACTGGAGAATTCACCCCTCCACTTT; CDR3: CASSQHGLENSPLHF
D: NA; size: few; J: TRBJ1-5; V: TRBV5-6; DNA: TGTGCCAGCAGCTTGGTAACGGCTAGCAATCAGCCCCAGCATTTT; CDR3: CASSLVTASNQPQHF
D: NA; size: few; J: TRBJ2-3; V: TRBV6-1; DNA: TGTGCCAGCAGTGAAGCACGGATAGATACGCAGTATTTT; CDR3: CASSEARIDTQYF
D: TRBD1; size: NA; J: TRBJ2-7; V: TRBV4-1; DNA: TGCGCCAGCAGCTCTGCACGGGACAGACTCACCTACGAGCAGTACTTC; CDR3: CASSSARDRLTYEQYF
D: TRBD1; size: NA; J: TRBJ1-6; V: TRBV4-3; DNA: TGCGCCAGCAGCAGCCGGGACAGTAACGTGTCACCCCTCCACTTT; CDR3: CASSSRDSNVSPLHF
D: NA; size: NA; J: TRBJ2-5; V: TRBV11-2; DNA: TGTGCCAGCAGCTTACAACAGGGAGAGACCCAGTACTTC; CDR3: CASSLQQGETQYF
D: TRBD2; size: many; J: TRBJ2-1; V: TRBV19; DNA: TGTGCCAGTAGTATAGACCTACTAGCGGGAAGCTGGAATGAGCAGTTCTTC; CDR3: CASSIDLLAGSWNEQFF
D: TRBD1; size: NA; J: TRBJ2-7; V: TRBV4-3; DNA: TGCGCCAGCAGCCCGGGACAGTACTCCTACGAGCAGTACTTC; CDR3: CASSPGQYSYEQYF
D: TRBD1; size: NA; J: TRBJ2-7; V: TRBV27; DNA: TGTGCCAGCACCATGGCACAGGGGGCTTACGAGCAGTACTTC; CDR3: CASTMAQGAYEQYF
D: TRBD1; size: many; J: TRBJ2-7; V: TRBV10-3; DNA: TGTGCCATCAGTGGGACAGGGGACGAGCAGTACTTC; CDR3: CAISGTGDEQYF
D: TRBD1; size: NA; J: TRBJ1-2; V: TRBV29-1; DNA: TGCAGCGTTGGACAGGGGGCCGCTGGCTACACCTTC; CDR3: CSVGQGAAGYTF
D: NA; size: few; J: TRBJ2-7; V: TRBV25-1; DNA: TGTGCCAGCCCAAGGCATTGTCGCTACGAGCAGTACTTC; CDR3: CASPRHCRYEQYF
D: NA; size: NA; J: TRBJ2-7; V: TRBV6-6; DNA: TGTGCCAGCAGTTCCCCACGGGCCAGCTCCTACGAGCAGTACTTC; CDR3: CASSSPRASSYEQYF
D: NA; size: few; J: TRBJ2-7; V: TRBV29-1; DNA: TGCAGCGTTTCAGGGAGCGGTAGCTCCTACGAGCAGTACTTC; CDR3: CSVSGSGSSYEQYF
D: TRBD1; size: few; J: TRBJ2-1; V: TRBV9; DNA: TGTGCCAGCAGCGAAAGACAGGGGGGTCACAATGAGCAGTTCTTC; CDR3: CASSERQGGHNEQFF
D: NA; size: many; J: TRBJ2-5; V: TRBV20-1; DNA: TGCAGTGCTAGAGATGGGGAAGAGACCCAGTACTTC; CDR3: CSARDGEETQYF
D: TRBD2; size: once; J: TRBJ2-7; V: TRBV9; DNA: TGTGCCAGCAGCGTAGGATTCGGGGGGTTTAGCTCCTACGAGCAGTACTTC; CDR3: CASSVGFGGFSSYEQYF
D: TRBD2; size: NA; J: TRBJ2-1; V: TRBV5-1; DNA: TGCGCCAGCAATTTGGGCGGGGGGTACTACAATGAGCAGTTCTTC; CDR3: CASNLGGGYYNEQFF
D: NA; size: NA; J: TRBJ1-4; V: TRBV3-1; DNA: TGTGCCAGCAGCCAATTGGAAAAACTGTTTTTT; CDR3: CASSQLEKLFF
D: NA; size: few; J: TRBJ2-5; V: TRBV9; DNA: TGTGCCAGCAGCGTAGGAGGCGGAATATTAATGAAAGAGACCCAGTACTTC; CDR3: CASSVGGGILMKETQYF
D: NA; size: few; J: TRBJ2-7; V: TRBV29-1; DNA: TGCAGCGTTGGGGGCAGCGATCTGCGCGAGCAGTACTTC; CDR3: CSVGGSDLREQYF
D: TRBD2; size: few; J: TRBJ2-4; V: TRBV20-1; DNA: TGCAGTGTTTCCGCCGGGGGGGGCATTCAGTACTTC; CDR3: CSVSAGGGIQYF
D: NA; size: NA; J: TRBJ1-6; V: TRBV20-1; DNA: TGCAGTGCTAGGCCTAATAACGCTTCACCCCTCCACTTT; CDR3: CSARPNNASPLHF